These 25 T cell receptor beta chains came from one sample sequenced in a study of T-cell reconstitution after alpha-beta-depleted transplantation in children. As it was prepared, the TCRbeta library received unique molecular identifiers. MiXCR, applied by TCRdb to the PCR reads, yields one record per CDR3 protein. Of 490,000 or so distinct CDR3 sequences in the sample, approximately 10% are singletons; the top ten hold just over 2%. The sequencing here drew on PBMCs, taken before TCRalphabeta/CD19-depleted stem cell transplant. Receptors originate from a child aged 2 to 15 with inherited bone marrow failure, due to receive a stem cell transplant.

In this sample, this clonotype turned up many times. This chain's CDR3 is CSASFGDSNSPLHF. The CDR3, as DNA: TGCAGTGCTAGTTTCGGGGACAGCAATTCACCCCTCCACTTT. The chain employs TRBV20-1 and TRBJ1-6, with 7 bases fitting TRBD1. V lost 3 bases and J lost 7; bases outside the gene matches: 6. Germline CDR1 DFQATT, CDR2 SNEGSKA (reference sequence). This CDR3 is 14 amino acids long.

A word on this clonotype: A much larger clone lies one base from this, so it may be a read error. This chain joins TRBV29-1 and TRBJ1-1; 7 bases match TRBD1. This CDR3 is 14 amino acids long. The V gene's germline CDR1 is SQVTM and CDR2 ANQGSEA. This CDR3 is CSAVRGSMNTDAFF. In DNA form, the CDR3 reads TGCAGCGCCGTCAGGGGGTCGATGAACACTGACGCTTTCTTT.

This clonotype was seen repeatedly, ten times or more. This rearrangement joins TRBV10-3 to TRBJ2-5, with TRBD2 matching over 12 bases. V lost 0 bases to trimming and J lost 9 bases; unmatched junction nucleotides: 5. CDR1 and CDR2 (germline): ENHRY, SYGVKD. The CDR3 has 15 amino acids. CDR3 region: CAISESSLAGGPQYF. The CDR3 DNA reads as TGTGCCATCAGTGAGTCGAGCCTAGCGGGAGGGCCCCAGTACTTC.

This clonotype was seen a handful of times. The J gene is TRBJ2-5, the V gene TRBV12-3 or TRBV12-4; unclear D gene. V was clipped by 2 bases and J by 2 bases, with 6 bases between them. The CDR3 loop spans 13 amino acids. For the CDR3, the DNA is TGTGCCAGCAGTTTACCCCAACAAGAGACCCAGTACTTC. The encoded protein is CASSLPQQETQYF.

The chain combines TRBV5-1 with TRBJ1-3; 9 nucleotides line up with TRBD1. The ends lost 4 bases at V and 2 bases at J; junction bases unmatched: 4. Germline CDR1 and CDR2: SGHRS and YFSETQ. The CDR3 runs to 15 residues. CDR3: CASSLRTGAGNTIYF. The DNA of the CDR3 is TGCGCCAGCAGCCTCCGGACAGGGGCTGGAAACACCATATATTTT.

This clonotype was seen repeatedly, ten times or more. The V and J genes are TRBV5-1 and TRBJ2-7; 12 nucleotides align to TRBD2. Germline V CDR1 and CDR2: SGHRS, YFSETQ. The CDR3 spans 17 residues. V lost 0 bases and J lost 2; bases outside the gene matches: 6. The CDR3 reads CASSLASGRARTYEQYF. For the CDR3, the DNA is TGCGCCAGCAGCTTGGCTAGCGGGAGGGCCAGGACCTACGAGCAGTACTTC.

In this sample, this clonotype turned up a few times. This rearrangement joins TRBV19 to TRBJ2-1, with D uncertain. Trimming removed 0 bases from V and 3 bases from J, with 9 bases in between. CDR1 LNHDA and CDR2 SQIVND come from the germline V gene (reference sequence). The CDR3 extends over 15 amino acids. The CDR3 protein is CASSIDVAVYNEQFF. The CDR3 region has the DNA TGTGCCAGTAGTATAGATGTGGCGGTCTACAATGAGCAGTTCTTC.

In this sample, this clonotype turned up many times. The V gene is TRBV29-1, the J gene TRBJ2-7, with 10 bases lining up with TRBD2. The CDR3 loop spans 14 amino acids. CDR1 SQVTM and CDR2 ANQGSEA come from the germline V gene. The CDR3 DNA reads TGCATCGTAGGGCTAGCGGGAGCAACCTACGAGCAGTACTTC. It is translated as CIVGLAGATYEQYF.

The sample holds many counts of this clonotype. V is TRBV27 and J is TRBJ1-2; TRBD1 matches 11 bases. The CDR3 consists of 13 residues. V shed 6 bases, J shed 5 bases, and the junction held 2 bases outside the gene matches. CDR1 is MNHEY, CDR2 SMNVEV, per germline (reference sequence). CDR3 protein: CASSGTGGYGYTF. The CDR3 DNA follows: TGTGCCAGCAGCGGGACAGGGGGGTATGGCTACACCTTC.

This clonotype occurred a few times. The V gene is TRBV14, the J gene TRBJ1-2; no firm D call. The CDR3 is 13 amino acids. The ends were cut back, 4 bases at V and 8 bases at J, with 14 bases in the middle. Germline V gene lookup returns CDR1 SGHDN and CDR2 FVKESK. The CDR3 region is CASSPQDGAGYTF. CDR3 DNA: TGTGCCAGCAGCCCTCAAGATGGAGCGGGCTACACCTTC. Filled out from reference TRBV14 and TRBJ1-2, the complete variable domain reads EAGVTQFPSHSVIEKGQTVTLRCDPISGHDNLYWYRRVMGKEIKFLLHFVKESKQDESGMPNNRFLAERTGGTYSTLKVQPAELEDSGVYFCASSPQDGAGYTFGSGTRLTVV.

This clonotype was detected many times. The CDR3 sequence is CSASSQGDRHGYTF. The CDR3 DNA reads as TGCAGTGCTAGCTCCCAGGGGGACCGTCATGGCTACACCTTC. The V and J genes are TRBV20-1 and TRBJ1-2; 7 bases align to TRBD1. J was trimmed by 6 bases and V by 3 bases; bases with no gene match: 10. The germline CDR1 and CDR2 sequences are DFQATT and SNEGSKA (reference sequence). The CDR3 covers 14 residues.

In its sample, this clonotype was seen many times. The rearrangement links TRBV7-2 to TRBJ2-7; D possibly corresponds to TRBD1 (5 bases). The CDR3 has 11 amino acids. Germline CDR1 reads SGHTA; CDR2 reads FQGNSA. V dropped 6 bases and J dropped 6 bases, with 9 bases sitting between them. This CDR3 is CASRGVLEQYF. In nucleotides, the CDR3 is TGTGCCAGCAGAGGGGTCCTCGAGCAGTACTTC.

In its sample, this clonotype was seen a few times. For the CDR3, the DNA is TGCAGCGTTGAAGAGGGCGGGATCTACAATGAGCAGTTCTTC. Translating gives CSVEEGGIYNEQFF. The chain couples TRBV29-1 to TRBJ2-1; perhaps TRBD2 as D (6 bases). The germline CDR1 and CDR2 sequences are SQVTM and ANQGSEA. V shed 0 bases and J shed 3 bases, with 9 bases lying between them. The CDR3 spans 14 residues.

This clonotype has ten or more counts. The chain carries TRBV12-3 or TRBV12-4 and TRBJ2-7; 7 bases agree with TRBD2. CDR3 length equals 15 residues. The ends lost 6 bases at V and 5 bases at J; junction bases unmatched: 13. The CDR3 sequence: CASRLWGGSGNEQYF. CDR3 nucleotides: TGTGCCAGCAGGCTTTGGGGCGGGAGCGGAAACGAGCAGTACTTC.

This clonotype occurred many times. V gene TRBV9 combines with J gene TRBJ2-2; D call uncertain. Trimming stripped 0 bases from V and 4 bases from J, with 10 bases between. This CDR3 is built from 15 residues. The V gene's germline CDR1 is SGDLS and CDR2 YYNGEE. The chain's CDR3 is CASSVGSQTTGELFF. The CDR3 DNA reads TGTGCCAGCAGCGTAGGCTCTCAGACCACCGGGGAGCTGTTTTTT.

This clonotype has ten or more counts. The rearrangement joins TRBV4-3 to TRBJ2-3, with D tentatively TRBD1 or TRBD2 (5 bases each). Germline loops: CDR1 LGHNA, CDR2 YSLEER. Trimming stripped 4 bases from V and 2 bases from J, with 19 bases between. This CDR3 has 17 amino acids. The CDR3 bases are TGCGCCAGCAGCCCCGCCCGGGACCTCCAGCACACAGATACGCAGTATTTT. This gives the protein CASSPARDLQHTDTQYF.

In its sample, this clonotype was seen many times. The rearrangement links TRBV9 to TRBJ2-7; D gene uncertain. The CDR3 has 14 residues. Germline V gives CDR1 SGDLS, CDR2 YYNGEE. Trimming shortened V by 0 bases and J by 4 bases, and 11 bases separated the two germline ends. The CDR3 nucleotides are TGTGCCAGCAGCGTAGGGGTAGGTGGGTACGAGCAGTACTTC. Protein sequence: CASSVGVGGYEQYF.

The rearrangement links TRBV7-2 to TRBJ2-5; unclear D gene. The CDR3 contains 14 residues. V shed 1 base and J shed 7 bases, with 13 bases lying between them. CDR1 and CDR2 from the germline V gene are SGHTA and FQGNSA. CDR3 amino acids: CASSLDRQSGTQYF. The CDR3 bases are TGTGCCAGCAGCTTAGATCGGCAGTCGGGGACCCAGTACTTC.

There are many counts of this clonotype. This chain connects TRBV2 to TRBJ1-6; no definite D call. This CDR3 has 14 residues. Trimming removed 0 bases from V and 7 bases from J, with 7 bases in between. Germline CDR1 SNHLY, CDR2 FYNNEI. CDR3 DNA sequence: TGTGCCAGCAGTGAAGCGGTACGGAATTCACCCCTCCACTTT. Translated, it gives CASSEAVRNSPLHF. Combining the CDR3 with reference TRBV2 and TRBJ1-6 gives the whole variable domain EPEVTQTPSHQVTQMGQEVILRCVPISNHLYFYWYRQILGQKVEFLVSFYNNEISEKSEIFDDQFSVERPDGSNFTLKIRSTKLEDSAMYFCASSEAVRNSPLHFGNGTRLTVT.

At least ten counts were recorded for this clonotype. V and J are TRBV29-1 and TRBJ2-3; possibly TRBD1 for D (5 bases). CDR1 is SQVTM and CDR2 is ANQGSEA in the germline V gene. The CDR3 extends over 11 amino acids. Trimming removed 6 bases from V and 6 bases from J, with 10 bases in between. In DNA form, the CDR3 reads TGCAGCGTCGGTTCAGGGGATACGCAGTATTTT. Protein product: CSVGSGDTQYF.

The CDR3 loop is CASSDPDTVPDTGELFF. In DNA form, the CDR3 reads TGCGCCAGCAGTGACCCCGACACAGTACCAGACACCGGGGAGCTGTTTTTT. This chain links TRBV10-2 with TRBJ2-2; D gene uncertain. The V gene lost 3 bases and the J gene lost 3 bases, with 17 bases spanning the gap. Germline V lookup: CDR1 WSHSY, CDR2 SAAADI. There are 17 residues in the CDR3.

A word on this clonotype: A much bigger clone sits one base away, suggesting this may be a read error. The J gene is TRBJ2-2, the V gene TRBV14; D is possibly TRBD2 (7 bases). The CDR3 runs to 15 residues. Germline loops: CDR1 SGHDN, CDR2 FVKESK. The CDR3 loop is CASSQASGLAGELIF. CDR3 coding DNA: TGTGCCAGCAGCCAAGCTAGCGGTCTCGCAGGGGAGCTGATTTTT.

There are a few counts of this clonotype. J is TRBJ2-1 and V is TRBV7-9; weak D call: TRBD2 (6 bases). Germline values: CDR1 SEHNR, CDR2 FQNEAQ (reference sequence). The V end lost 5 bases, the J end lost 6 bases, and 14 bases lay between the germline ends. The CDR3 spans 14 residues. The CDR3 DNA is TGTGCCAGCAGCCCCACCCGACTAGGCAATGAGCAGTTCTTC. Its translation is CASSPTRLGNEQFF.

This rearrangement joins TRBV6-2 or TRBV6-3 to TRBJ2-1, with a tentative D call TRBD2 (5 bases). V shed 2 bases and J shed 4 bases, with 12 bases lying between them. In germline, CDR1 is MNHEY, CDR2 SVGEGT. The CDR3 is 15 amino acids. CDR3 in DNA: TGTGCCAGCAGTTACAGCGGCACCTCATACAATGAGCAGTTCTTC. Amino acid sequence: CASSYSGTSYNEQFF.

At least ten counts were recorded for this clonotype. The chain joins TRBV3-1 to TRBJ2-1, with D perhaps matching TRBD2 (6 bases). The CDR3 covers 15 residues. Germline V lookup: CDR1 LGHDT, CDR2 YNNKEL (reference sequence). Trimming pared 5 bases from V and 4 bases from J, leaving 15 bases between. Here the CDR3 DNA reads TGTGCCAGCAGCATGGTAGCGGATATTTACAATGAGCAGTTCTTC. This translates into CASSMVADIYNEQFF.